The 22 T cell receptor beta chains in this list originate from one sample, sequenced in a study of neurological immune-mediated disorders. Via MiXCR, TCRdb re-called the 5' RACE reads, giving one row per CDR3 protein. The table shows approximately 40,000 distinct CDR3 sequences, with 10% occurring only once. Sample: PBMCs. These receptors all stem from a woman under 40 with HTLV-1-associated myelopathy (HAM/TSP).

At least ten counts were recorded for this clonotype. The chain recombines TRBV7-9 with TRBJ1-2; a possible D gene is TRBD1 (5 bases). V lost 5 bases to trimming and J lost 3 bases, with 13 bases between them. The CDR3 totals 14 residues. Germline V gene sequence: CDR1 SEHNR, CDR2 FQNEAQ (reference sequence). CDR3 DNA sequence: TGTGCCAGCAGCGCCTCGGGGCCCCACTATGGCTACACCTTC. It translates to CASSASGPHYGYTF.

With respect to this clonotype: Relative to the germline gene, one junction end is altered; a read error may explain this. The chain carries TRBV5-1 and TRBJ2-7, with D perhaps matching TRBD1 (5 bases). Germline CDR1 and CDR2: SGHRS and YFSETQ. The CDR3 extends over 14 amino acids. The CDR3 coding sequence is TGCTCCAGCAGCAGCATAGGGGCCTCCTACGAGCAGTACTTC. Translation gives CSSSSIGASYEQYF.

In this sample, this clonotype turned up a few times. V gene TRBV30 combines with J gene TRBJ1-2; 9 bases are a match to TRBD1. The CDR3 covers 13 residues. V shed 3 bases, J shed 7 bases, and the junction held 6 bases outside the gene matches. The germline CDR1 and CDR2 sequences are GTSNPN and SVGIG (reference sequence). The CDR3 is CAWRGQGYGGYTF. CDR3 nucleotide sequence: TGTGCCTGGAGGGGACAGGGTTATGGTGGCTACACCTTC.

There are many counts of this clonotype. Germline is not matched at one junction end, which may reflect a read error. CDR3 coding DNA: TGTGTCAGCAGCTTAGCGGCCAGCGGGGGGGGTGCGGAGACCCAGTACTTC. Translation: CVSSLAASGGGAETQYF. The chain employs TRBV7-2 and TRBJ2-5; 10 bases fit TRBD2. The CDR3 sequence is 17 residues long. CDR1 is SGHTA, CDR2 FQGNSA, per germline.

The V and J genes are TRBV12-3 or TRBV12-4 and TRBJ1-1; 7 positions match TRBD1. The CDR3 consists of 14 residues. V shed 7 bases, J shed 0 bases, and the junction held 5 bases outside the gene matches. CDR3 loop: CASTTTGLNTEAFF. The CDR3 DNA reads TGTGCCAGCACTACGACAGGGTTGAACACTGAAGCTTTCTTT.

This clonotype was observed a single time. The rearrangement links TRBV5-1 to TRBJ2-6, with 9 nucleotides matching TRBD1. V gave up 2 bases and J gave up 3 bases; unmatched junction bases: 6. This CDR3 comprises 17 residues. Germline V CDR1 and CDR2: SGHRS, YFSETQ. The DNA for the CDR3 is TGCGCCAGCAGCTTAGGACAGGGGAGCTATGGGGCCAACGTCCTGACTTTC. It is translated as CASSLGQGSYGANVLTF.

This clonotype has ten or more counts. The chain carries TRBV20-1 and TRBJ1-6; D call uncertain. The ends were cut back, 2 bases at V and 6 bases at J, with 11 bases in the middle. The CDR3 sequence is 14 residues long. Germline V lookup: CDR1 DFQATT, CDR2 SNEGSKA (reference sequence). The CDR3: CSARYTAFNSPLHF. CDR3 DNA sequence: TGCAGTGCTAGATATACAGCGTTTAATTCACCCCTCCACTTT.

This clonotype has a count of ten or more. The CDR3 nucleotides read TGCGCCAGCAGCTTCAGGGGGCTGGGAGCAGAGACCCAGTACTTC. Translated: CASSFRGLGAETQYF. The chain links TRBV5-1 to TRBJ2-5, with 8 nucleotides matching TRBD1. The germline gives CDR1 SGHRS, CDR2 YFSETQ. This CDR3 is 15 amino acids long. After removal of 2 bases from V and 4 bases from J, the junction contained 7 bases not matched to a gene.

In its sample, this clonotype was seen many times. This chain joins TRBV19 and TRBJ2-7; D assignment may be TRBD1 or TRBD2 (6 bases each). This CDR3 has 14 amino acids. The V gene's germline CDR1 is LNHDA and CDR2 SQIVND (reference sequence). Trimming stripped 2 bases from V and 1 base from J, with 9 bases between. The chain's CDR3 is CASSITGRSYEQYF. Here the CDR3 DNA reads TGTGCCAGTAGTATAACAGGGAGGTCCTACGAGCAGTACTTC.

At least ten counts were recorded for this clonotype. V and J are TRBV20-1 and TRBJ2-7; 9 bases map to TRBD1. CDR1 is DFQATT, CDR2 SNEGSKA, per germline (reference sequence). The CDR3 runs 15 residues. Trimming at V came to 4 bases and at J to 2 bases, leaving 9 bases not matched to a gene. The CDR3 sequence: CSATPRGQGPYEQYF. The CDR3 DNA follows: TGCAGTGCTACCCCTCGAGGACAGGGGCCCTACGAGCAGTACTTC.

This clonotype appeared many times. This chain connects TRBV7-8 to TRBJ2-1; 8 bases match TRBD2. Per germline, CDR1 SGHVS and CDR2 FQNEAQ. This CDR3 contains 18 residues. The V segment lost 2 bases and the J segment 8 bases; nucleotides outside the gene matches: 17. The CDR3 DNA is TGTGCCAGCAGCTTAAAGTGGCGGGGGGCCACAACGTCGGATGAGCAGTTCTTC. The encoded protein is CASSLKWRGATTSDEQFF.

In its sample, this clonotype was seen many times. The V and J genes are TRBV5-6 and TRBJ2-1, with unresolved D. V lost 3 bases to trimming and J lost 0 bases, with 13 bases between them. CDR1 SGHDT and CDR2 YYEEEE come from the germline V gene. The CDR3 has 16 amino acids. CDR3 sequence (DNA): TGTGCCAGCAGCTCAGACCCACAGAGCTCCTACAATGAGCAGTTCTTC. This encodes CASSSDPQSSYNEQFF.

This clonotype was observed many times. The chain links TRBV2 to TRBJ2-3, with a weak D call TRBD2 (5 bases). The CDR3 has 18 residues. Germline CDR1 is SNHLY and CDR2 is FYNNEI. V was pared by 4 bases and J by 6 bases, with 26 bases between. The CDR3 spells CASSVSEGDFLLPDTQYF. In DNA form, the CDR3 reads TGTGCCAGCAGTGTAAGTGAGGGAGACTTCCTCCTTCCGGATACGCAGTATTTT.

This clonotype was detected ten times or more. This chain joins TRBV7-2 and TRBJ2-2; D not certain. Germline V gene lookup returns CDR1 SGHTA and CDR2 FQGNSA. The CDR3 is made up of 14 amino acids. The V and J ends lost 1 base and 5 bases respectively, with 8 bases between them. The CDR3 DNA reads TGTGCCAGCAGCTTAGGGCAGAGAACCGGGGAGCTGTTTTTT. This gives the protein CASSLGQRTGELFF.

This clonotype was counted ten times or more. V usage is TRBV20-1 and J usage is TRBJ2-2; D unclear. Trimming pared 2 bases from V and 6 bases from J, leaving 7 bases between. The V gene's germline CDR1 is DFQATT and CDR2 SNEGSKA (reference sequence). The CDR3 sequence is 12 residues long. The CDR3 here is CSARIGPGELFF. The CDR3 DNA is TGCAGTGCTAGAATCGGGCCCGGGGAGCTGTTTTTT.

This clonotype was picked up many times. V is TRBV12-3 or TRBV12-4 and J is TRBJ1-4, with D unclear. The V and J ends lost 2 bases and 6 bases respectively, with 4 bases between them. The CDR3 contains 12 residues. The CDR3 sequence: CASSLIDEKLFF. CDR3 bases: TGTGCCAGCAGTTTAATCGATGAAAAACTGTTTTTT.

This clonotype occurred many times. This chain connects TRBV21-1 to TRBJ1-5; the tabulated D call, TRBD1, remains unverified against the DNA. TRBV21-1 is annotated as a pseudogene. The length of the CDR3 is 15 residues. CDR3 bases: TGTGCCAGCACGCCCGAGACAGGGGACAATCAGCCCCAGCATTTT. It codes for CASTPETGDNQPQHF.

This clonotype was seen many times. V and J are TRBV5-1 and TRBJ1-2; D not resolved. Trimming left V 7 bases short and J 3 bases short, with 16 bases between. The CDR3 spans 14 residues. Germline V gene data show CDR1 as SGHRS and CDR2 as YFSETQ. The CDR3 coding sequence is TGCGCCAGCGCCCCAGGCCGGGAGCACTATGGCTACACCTTC. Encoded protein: CASAPGREHYGYTF.

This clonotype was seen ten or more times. CDR3 sequence reads: CSAPRDGDTNIQYF. In nucleotides, the CDR3 is TGCAGTGCTCCCCGGGACGGCGACACAAACATTCAGTACTTC. The genes are TRBV20-1 and TRBJ2-4; D may be TRBD1 or TRBD2 (5 bases each). Germline V gives CDR1 DFQATT, CDR2 SNEGSKA (reference sequence). Trimming took 5 bases from V and 6 from J, leaving 17 bases between them. The CDR3 has 14 residues.

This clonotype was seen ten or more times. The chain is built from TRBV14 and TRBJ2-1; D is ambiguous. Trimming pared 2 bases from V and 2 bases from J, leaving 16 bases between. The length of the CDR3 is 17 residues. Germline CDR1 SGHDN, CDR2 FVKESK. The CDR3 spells CASSQSLFSLAYNEQFF. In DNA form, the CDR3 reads TGTGCCAGCAGCCAATCTCTATTCTCCCTCGCCTACAATGAGCAGTTCTTC. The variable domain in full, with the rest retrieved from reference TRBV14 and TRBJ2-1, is EAGVTQFPSHSVIEKGQTVTLRCDPISGHDNLYWYRRVMGKEIKFLLHFVKESKQDESGMPNNRFLAERTGGTYSTLKVQPAELEDSGVYFCASSQSLFSLAYNEQFFGPGTRLTVL.

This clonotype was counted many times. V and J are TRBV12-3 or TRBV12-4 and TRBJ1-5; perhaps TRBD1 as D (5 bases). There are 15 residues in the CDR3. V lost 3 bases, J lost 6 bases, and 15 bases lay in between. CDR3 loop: CASSFSREGGQPQHF. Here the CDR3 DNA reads TGTGCCAGCAGTTTTTCCAGGGAGGGAGGTCAGCCCCAGCATTTT.

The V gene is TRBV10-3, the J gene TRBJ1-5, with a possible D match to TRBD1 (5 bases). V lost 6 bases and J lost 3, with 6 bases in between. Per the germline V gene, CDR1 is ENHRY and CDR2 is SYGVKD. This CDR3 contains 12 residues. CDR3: CAIRDNNQPQHF. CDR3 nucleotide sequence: TGTGCCATCAGGGACAACAATCAGCCCCAGCATTTT.